The 4 T cell receptor beta chains below all came from one sample that was sequenced in a study of T cell responses to AZD1222 COVID-19 vaccine. This table comes from immunoSEQ multiplex PCR, and its TCRdb copy is limited to in-frame clones, with some not included. The repertoire has 99,000 or so clones, more than 75% of them found once; the top ten carry around a tenth. Source: peripheral blood, taken on day 0 of AZD1222 vaccination. Receptors originate from an adult in good health.

This sequence joins TRBV25-1 and TRBJ2-5; a possible D gene is TRBD1 (5 bases). V lost 3 bases and J lost 5, with 10 bases in between. The germline CDR1 and CDR2 sequences are MGHDK and SYGVNS. The CDR3 covers 13 residues. The CDR3 loop is CASSDGAGETQYF. CDR3 DNA: TGTGCCAGCAGTGATGGGGCTGGGGAGACCCAGTACTTC.

This chain links TRBV7-2 with TRBJ2-5, with TRBD1 identical over 9 bases. The CDR3 totals 13 residues. From germline, CDR1 is SGHTA and CDR2 FQGNSA. J was trimmed by 5 bases and V by 4 bases; bases with no gene match: 2. CDR3 DNA sequence: TGTGCCAGCAGCTCGACAGGGGGGGAGACCCAGTACTTC. It specifies CASSSTGGETQYF. Full variable domain (missing parts from reference TRBV7-2 and TRBJ2-5): GAGVSQSPSNKVTEKGKDVELRCDPISGHTALYWYRQSLGQGLEFLIYFQGNSAPDKSGLPSDRFSAERTGGSVSTLTIQRTQQEDSAVYLCASSSTGGETQYFGPGTRLLVL.

The chain is built from TRBV7-8 and TRBJ2-1, with 13 bases lining up with TRBD2. Germline lookup yields CDR1 SGHVS and CDR2 FQNEAQ. The CDR3 is 13 amino acids. After removal of 5 bases from V and 16 bases from J, the junction contained 8 bases not matched to a gene. CDR3 DNA sequence: TGTGCCAGCAGCCGAGACACTAGCGGGAGGGTATTCTTC. Encoded protein: CASSRDTSGRVFF.

CDR3 sequence: CASSLVAGRTYEQYF. The CDR3 DNA reads as TGTGCCAGCAGCTTGGTAGCGGGCAGGACCTACGAGCAGTACTTC. This chain joins TRBV5-5 and TRBJ2-7, with TRBD2 identical over 7 bases. The length of the CDR3 is 15 residues. Germline V CDR1 and CDR2: SGHKS, YYEKEE (reference sequence). Trimming took 0 bases from V and 2 from J; bases not matched to a gene: 5. Full variable domain (missing parts from reference TRBV5-5 and TRBJ2-7): DAGVTQSPTHLIKTRGQQVTLRCSPISGHKSVSWYQQVLGQGPQFIFQYYEKEERGRGNFPDRFSARQFPNYSSELNVNALLLGDSALYLCASSLVAGRTYEQYFGPGTRLTVT.